The 15 T cell receptor beta chains below come from one sample, sequenced in a study of beta chain features in type 1 diabetes. General observations from the study: Moderate but significant shortening of TCRB CDR3s was recorded in all four CD4+ subsets from Type 1 diabetes patients.

The study reverse transcribed the entire isolated RNA, so it sequenced expressed TCRB transcripts. TCRdb keeps only in-frame clones here, not all; method: immunoSEQ multiplex PCR. In the table there are about 740,000 clones, around an eighth of which are singletons. Their recognized antigens are unknown. The sequenced material came from naive CD4+ T cells from blood. Receptors were obtained from a man younger than 35 with type 1 diabetes.

This clone was counted a few times. The V and J genes are TRBV5-1 and TRBJ1-1; no clear D. Deletions cut 4 bases from V and 4 bases from J, with 20 bases between. Germline assignment: CDR1 SGHRS and CDR2 YFSETQ. CDR3 length equals 16 residues. The CDR3 region has the DNA TGCGCCAGCAGCCCCAATCCGGGAGGCCCCGGCACTGAAGCTTTCTTT. Its protein product is CASSPNPGGPGTEAFF.

This clone was seen only a few times. J is TRBJ2-1 and V is TRBV10-3; D possibly corresponds to TRBD2 (5 bases). Deletions cut 0 bases from V and 1 base from J, with 13 bases between. Germline V gene data show CDR1 as ENHRY and CDR2 as SYGVKD. The CDR3 length is 17 residues. The CDR3 DNA sequence: TGTGCCATCAGTGAGTCGAGGGCGGGTCTATCCTACAATGAGCAGTTCTTC. This gives the protein CAISESRAGLSYNEQFF.

J is TRBJ2-1 and V is TRBV9; 7 nucleotides line up with TRBD1. V was clipped by 3 bases and J by 9 bases; unmatched bases: 9. Germline values: CDR1 SGDLS, CDR2 YYNGEE. This CDR3 spans 14 amino acids. In nucleotides, the CDR3 is TGTGCCAGCAGCGAGCAGGGGACAGCCGGTGAGCAGTTCTTC. Translated, it gives CASSEQGTAGEQFF.

The genes are TRBV5-1 and TRBJ2-1, with D perhaps matching TRBD2 (6 bases). CDR3 size: 15 residues. CDR1 is SGHRS and CDR2 is YFSETQ in the germline V gene. V lost 7 bases and J 7 bases, leaving 21 bases between the germline ends. DNA for the CDR3: TGCGCCAGCCGCATAGGAGCCGGGGAGGCTAATGAGCAGTTCTTC. Translating it yields CASRIGAGEANEQFF. The full variable domain, with the rest looked up from reference TRBV5-1 and TRBJ2-1, is KAGVTQTPRYLIKTRGQQVTLSCSPISGHRSVSWYQQTPGQGLQFLFEYFSETQRNKGNFPGRFSGRQFSNSRSEMNVSTLELGDSALYLCASRIGAGEANEQFFGPGTRLTVL.

To note about this clone: The sample holds other DNA sequences that translate to the same CDR3. V gene TRBV10-3 combines with J gene TRBJ2-3; weak D call: TRBD2 (6 bases). The CDR3 is 13 amino acids. Germline lookup yields CDR1 ENHRY and CDR2 SYGVKD. The ends were cut back, 4 bases at V and 3 bases at J, with 8 bases in the middle. The CDR3 loop is CAISGGLTDTQYF. Here the CDR3 DNA reads TGTGCCATCAGTGGGGGACTGACAGATACGCAGTATTTT.

This clone turned up a few times. The gene calls are TRBV6-1 and TRBJ2-1; D tentatively reads TRBD1 or TRBD2 (5 bases each). The V end lost 3 bases, the J end lost 5 bases, and 14 bases lay between the germline ends. CDR3 length equals 15 residues. Per germline, CDR1 MNHNS and CDR2 SASEGT. The CDR3 sequence: CASSDWDPGDNEQFF. The DNA for the CDR3 is TGTGCCAGCAGTGACTGGGACCCGGGCGACAATGAGCAGTTCTTC.

This clone was observed a few times. The chain combines TRBV30 with TRBJ2-5; D is unresolved. This CDR3 is 13 amino acids long. V lost 1 base and J 5 bases, leaving 11 bases between the germline ends. Germline loops: CDR1 GTSNPN, CDR2 SVGIG (reference sequence). DNA of the CDR3: TGTGCCTGGAGTGGGCTCCGACGGGAGACCCAGTACTTC. Translated: CAWSGLRRETQYF.

This clone was counted only a few times. The rearrangement links TRBV5-6 to TRBJ1-6; 8 nucleotides match TRBD1. The V gene's germline CDR1 is SGHDT and CDR2 YYEEEE. V lost 1 base to trimming and J lost 7 bases; unmatched junction nucleotides: 4. This CDR3 has 15 residues. For the CDR3, the DNA is TGTGCCAGCAGCTTGAGGCAGGGGGCGAATTCACCCCTCCACTTT. This translates into CASSLRQGANSPLHF.

This clone has just a few counts. This chain links TRBV2 with TRBJ2-2; TRBD1 might be the D (6 bases). V shed 6 bases and J shed 0 bases, with 11 bases lying between them. CDR3 length: 15 residues. Germline assignment: CDR1 SNHLY and CDR2 FYNNEI. The CDR3 loop is CASSPGTPNTGELFF. In DNA form, the CDR3 reads TGTGCCAGCAGCCCCGGGACACCGAACACCGGGGAGCTGTTTTTT.

CDR3: CAWSPTDYGYTF. CDR3 coding DNA: TGTGCCTGGAGTCCGACGGACTATGGCTACACCTTC. J is TRBJ1-2 and V is TRBV30, with no clear D. V was cut by 2 bases and J by 3 bases, with 7 bases left in between. The CDR3 contains 12 residues. Germline V gene sequence: CDR1 GTSNPN, CDR2 SVGIG (reference sequence).

This clone was seen a few times. The CDR3 nucleotides read TGCAGCGCTGCTCAGGGAAGTACCTACGAGCAGTACTTC. It encodes CSAAQGSTYEQYF. This chain connects TRBV29-1 to TRBJ2-7; the D gene is possibly TRBD1 (5 bases). Germline assignment: CDR1 SQVTM and CDR2 ANQGSEA. Trimming took 7 bases from V and 2 from J, leaving 15 bases between them. There are 13 residues in the CDR3.

The genes are TRBV27 and TRBJ2-5; 9 bases match TRBD1. Germline assignment: CDR1 MNHEY and CDR2 SMNVEV (reference sequence). This CDR3 has 16 amino acids. V lost 5 bases, J lost 4 bases, and 11 bases stayed unmatched. The CDR3 here is CASSIRDRARGETQYF. CDR3 nucleotide sequence: TGTGCCAGCAGTATAAGGGACAGGGCGAGGGGAGAGACCCAGTACTTC.

This rearrangement joins TRBV9 to TRBJ1-3; tentative D call: TRBD1 (5 bases). V dropped 4 bases and J dropped 0 bases, with 14 bases sitting between them. In germline, CDR1 is SGDLS, CDR2 YYNGEE. This CDR3 contains 16 residues. CDR3 coding DNA: TGTGCCAGCAGCCCAAGGGACGGATACTCTGGAAACACCATATATTTT. As protein: CASSPRDGYSGNTIYF. Using reference TRBV9 and TRBJ1-3 for the parts outside the CDR3, the full variable domain is DSGVTQTPKHLITATGQRVTLRCSPRSGDLSVYWYQQSLDQGLQFLIQYYNGEERAKGNILERFSAQQFPDLHSELNLSSLELGDSALYFCASSPRDGYSGNTIYFGEGSWLTVV.

The gene calls are TRBV5-1 and TRBJ2-3; D call uncertain. Germline assignment: CDR1 SGHRS and CDR2 YFSETQ. CDR3 length: 12 residues. V lost 7 bases and J lost 1, with 7 bases in between. CDR3 in DNA: TGCGCCAGCGAGGACGGCACAGATACGCAGTATTTT. Encoded protein: CASEDGTDTQYF.

Comment on this clone: Other DNA sequences within the sample encode an identical CDR3. The chain employs TRBV6-1 and TRBJ2-3; either TRBD1 or TRBD2 may fit D (5 bases each). Trimming took 1 base from V and 0 from J, leaving 5 bases between them. The germline V gene has CDR1 MNHNS and CDR2 SASEGT. This CDR3 contains 14 residues. CDR3 sequence reads: CASSEGGSTDTQYF. CDR3 nucleotide sequence: TGTGCCAGCAGTGAAGGGGGGAGCACAGATACGCAGTATTTT.